This T cell receptor (beta chain) was recorded in a study of cytomegalovirus exposure and HLA in healthy donors. Study-level results: In a later analysis, TCR association rates varied by HLA locus: DRB1 most, HLA-C fewest. It was assumed in the presence/absence analyses that sequencing depth was roughly uniform across donors. Earlier findings revealed that most TCR beta V segments proved productive either about 90% or about 30% of the time.

A multiplex PCR was run with 60 Vbeta primers and 13 Jbeta primers. TCRdb keeps only in-frame clones here, not all; method: immunoSEQ multiplex PCR. This table holds approximately 59,000 clones, about 72% found once. As concerns this clone: What it binds is unknown.

The origin of this receptor is a girl aged 10-17 years in good health and CMV-seropositive. Sequenced input: PBMCs.

This CDR3 is CASSSGGRAIAGNEQFF. CDR3 nucleotides: TGCGCCAGCAGCTCGGGCGGGAGGGCCATTGCTGGCAATGAGCAGTTCTTC. The chain has TRBV5-1 and TRBJ2-1, with 9 bases that match TRBD2. V shed 3 bases and J 6 bases; nucleotides not matched to a gene: 13. The CDR3 is made up of 17 amino acids. In germline, CDR1 is SGHRS, CDR2 YFSETQ.